A selection of T cell receptor beta chains follows, all from one sample in a study of blood T cell repertoires in COVID-19. TCRdb keeps only in-frame clones here, not all; method: immunoSEQ multiplex PCR. The data show about 64,000 clones, roughly 88% seen once. Input material: peripheral blood. These receptors were collected from a man aged 70 or older with acute or convalescent COVID-19. The CDR3 runs from the conserved cysteine through the conserved F or W. D genes are given only for firm matches. Not all rows give a size; the values are once, few, many and, for expanded clones, a class.

D gene	clone size	V gene	J gene	CDR3 protein	CDR3 DNA
TRBD1	NA	TRBV27	TRBJ2-7	CASSLGTGVAEQYF	TGTGCCAGCAGTTTAGGGACAGGGGTGGCTGAGCAGTACTTC
TRBD1	NA	TRBV7-2	TRBJ2-5	CASSPDRVETQYF	TGTGCCAGCAGCCCGGACAGGGTGGAGACCCAGTACTTC
NA	NA	TRBV6-2/TRBV6-3	TRBJ1-2	CASSTGLVRGYTF	TGTGCCAGCAGCACCGGTTTGGTCCGTGGCTACACCTTC
NA	once	TRBV2	TRBJ1-6	CASKGQSFNSPLHF	TGTGCCAGTAAAGGACAGAGTTTTAATTCACCCCTCCACTTT
NA	NA	TRBV6-2/TRBV6-3	TRBJ2-7	CASSSPPGAQYF	TGTGCCAGCAGTTCCCCCCCGGGAGCCCAGTACTTC
TRBD2	NA	TRBV5-4	TRBJ2-5	CASSPTGGARRTQYF	TGTGCCAGCAGCCCCACGGGGGGGGCCCGGCGGACCCAGTACTTC
TRBD1	NA	TRBV7-8	TRBJ1-5	CASSFQTWDSRDQPQHF	TGTGCCAGCAGCTTCCAGACGTGGGACAGCCGTGATCAGCCCCAGCATTTT
TRBD2	NA	TRBV7-7	TRBJ2-5	CASSLGGLAGVKETQYF	TGTGCTAGCAGCTTAGGTGGACTAGCGGGGGTTAAAGAGACCCAGTACTTC
TRBD1	once	TRBV7-9	TRBJ1-4	CASSSWTGPDEKLFF	TGTGCCAGCAGCTCCTGGACAGGGCCGGATGAAAAACTGTTTTTT
NA	NA	TRBV6-5	TRBJ2-7	CASSYSPSSYEQYF	TGTGCCAGCAGTTACTCGCCCAGCTCCTACGAGCAGTACTTC
TRBD2	NA	TRBV2	TRBJ2-5	CASIGRGSPGTQYF	TGTGCCAGCATTGGGCGGGGGAGCCCTGGGACCCAGTACTTC
TRBD1	NA	TRBV27	TRBJ1-1	CASSFSLGQGEAFF	TGTGCCAGCAGTTTTTCCCTCGGACAGGGTGAAGCTTTCTTT
TRBD1	NA	TRBV28	TRBJ1-4	CASKGQGILIEKLFF	TGTGCCAGCAAGGGACAGGGGATTCTGATTGAAAAACTGTTTTTT
TRBD1	NA	TRBV9	TRBJ2-2	CASSNRDRDTGELFF	TGTGCCAGCAGCAACCGGGACAGGGACACCGGGGAGCTGTTTTTT
NA	NA	TRBV2	TRBJ1-6	CAPGSVDRNSPLHF	TGTGCCCCCGGTTCAGTAGACAGAAATTCACCCCTCCACTTT
TRBD2	NA	TRBV6-5	TRBJ2-2	CASRAGGLGTGELFF	TGTGCCAGCAGAGCGGGGGGGCTGGGTACCGGGGAGCTGTTTTTT
NA	NA	TRBV25-1	TRBJ1-2	CASRTDSNYGYTF	TGTGCCAGCAGGACGGACAGCAACTATGGCTACACCTTC
NA	NA	TRBV5-8	TRBJ2-5	CASSLPWGDPKSFGETQYF	TGTGCCAGCAGCTTGCCTTGGGGGGACCCAAAGTCCTTCGGGGAGACCCAGTACTTC
TRBD1	NA	TRBV6-5	TRBJ1-6	CASSPGTGENSPLHF	TGTGCCAGCAGTCCCGGGACAGGGGAAAATTCACCCCTCCACTTT
NA	NA	TRBV19	TRBJ2-3	CASSNEITSTDTQYF	TGTGCCAGTAGTAACGAGATAACTAGCACAGATACGCAGTATTTT
TRBD1	NA	TRBV18	TRBJ2-5	CASSTGQGAGETQYF	TGTGCCAGCTCGACCGGACAGGGGGCAGGAGAGACCCAGTACTTC
TRBD1	few	TRBV6-5	TRBJ1-2	CASSSPTGLDGYTF	TGTGCCAGCAGTTCCCCGACAGGGTTGGATGGCTACACCTTC
TRBD2	NA	TRBV7-6	TRBJ2-5	CASSLRSSGVRQETQYF	TGTGCCAGCAGCTTGCGATCTAGCGGGGTCCGACAAGAGACCCAGTACTTC
TRBD1	NA	TRBV6-2/TRBV6-3	TRBJ2-2	CASSSFHRGSTGELFF	TGTGCCAGCAGTTCCTTCCACAGGGGTAGCACCGGGGAGCTGTTTTTT
TRBD1	NA	TRBV18	TRBJ1-2	CASSPGVMEGANSRHGYTF	TGTGCCAGCTCACCAGGAGTTATGGAGGGGGCGAATTCGAGGCATGGCTACACCTTC
NA	once	TRBV10-3	TRBJ1-1	CAIRETVYTEAFF	TGTGCCATCAGAGAGACAGTCTACACTGAAGCTTTCTTT
TRBD1	NA	TRBV7-2	TRBJ1-3	CASSGARDRGHTIYF	TGTGCCAGCAGCGGAGCCCGGGACAGGGGGCACACCATATATTTT
TRBD1	NA	TRBV7-8	TRBJ2-7	CASSGPQGSSYEQYF	TGTGCCAGCAGCGGTCCACAGGGGAGCTCCTACGAGCAGTACTTC
NA	NA	TRBV7-2	TRBJ1-3	CASSPPSKEGSGNTIYF	TGTGCCAGCAGCCCCCCCAGCAAAGAGGGTTCAGGAAACACCATATATTTT
TRBD2	few	TRBV6-4	TRBJ2-1	CASSQAGTSGVDEQFF	TGTGCCAGCAGTCAGGCCGGGACTAGCGGGGTGGATGAGCAGTTCTTC
TRBD2	NA	TRBV5-4	TRBJ2-3	CASSSGGTLSDTQYF	TGTGCCAGCAGCTCGGGGGGAACATTATCAGATACGCAGTATTTT
NA	NA	TRBV7-2	TRBJ1-2	CASSTTGSLYGYTF	TGTGCCAGCAGCACCACAGGGTCCCTCTATGGCTACACCTTC
NA	NA	TRBV12-5	TRBJ1-5	CASGLVTVNSNQPQHF	TGTGCTAGTGGTTTGGTAACGGTGAATAGCAATCAGCCCCAGCATTTT
TRBD2	NA	TRBV10-3	TRBJ2-7	CAISDKGREGGLIYEQYF	TGTGCCATCAGTGACAAGGGGAGGGAGGGCGGACTAATCTACGAGCAGTACTTC
NA	NA	TRBV15	TRBJ2-7	CATEGGGEQYF	TGTGCCACCGAGGGTGGGGGGGAGCAGTACTTC